The rows below give T cell receptor beta chains drawn from one sample of a study of T cell clones after liver transplantation. Repertoires were generated with immunoSEQ multiplex PCR, while TCRdb's copy carries only in-frame clones and drops some. The data show around 76,000 clones, 80% seen once. This specimen consisted of CD4+ T cells from blood, obtained 12 months after liver transplant. The receptors originated from a human patient who received a liver transplant. Some T cells may possibly be graft donor cells. Both conserved end residues are part of each CDR3. D genes are given only for firm matches. Only some rows state a clone size, as once, few, many or a class for expanded clones.

cdr3_length d_call clone_size j_call v_call cdr3_nt cdr3_aa
14 - - TRBJ2-3 TRBV2 TGTGCCAGCCGCGGGACTTCCCAAGCAGATACGCAGTATTTT CASRGTSQADTQYF
14 - - TRBJ1-1 TRBV28 TGTGCCAGCACCCCTGGCGGGGCCCCCCGTGAAGCTTTCTTT CASTPGGAPREAFF
15 - - TRBJ2-1 TRBV28 TGTGCCAGCACCCTCGAACTGGGCCCCTACAATGAGCAGTTCTTC CASTLELGPYNEQFF
14 - - TRBJ2-7 TRBV6-1 TGTGCCAGCAGTGAAGACAGTGGACACTACGAGCAGTACTTC CASSEDSGHYEQYF
12 - - TRBJ1-1 TRBV5-6 TGTGCCAGCAGCTTGTGGGGGAACCAAGCTTTCTTT CASSLWGNQAFF
14 - - TRBJ2-1 TRBV29-1 TGCAGCACCCGGACACCAAACTCCTACAATGAGCAGTTCTTC CSTRTPNSYNEQFF
12 TRBD1 - TRBJ2-3 TRBV29-1 TGCAGCGTTCTAACAGGGGAAGATACGCAGTATTTT CSVLTGEDTQYF
13 - - TRBJ2-3 TRBV5-4 TGTGCCAGCAGCTTACCTAACGGGGATACGCAGTATTTT CASSLPNGDTQYF
16 TRBD1 once TRBJ2-5 TRBV18 TGTGCCAGCTCACGTCGGACAGGCCCCCAGCCGGAGACCCAGTACTTC CASSRRTGPQPETQYF
13 TRBD2 - TRBJ2-5 TRBV6-5 TGTGCCAGCAGGGGTCCAGCGGGGGGGACCCAGTACTTC CASRGPAGGTQYF
15 - - TRBJ1-3 TRBV5-8 TGTGCCAGCAGCTTGCGGGACGGCTCTGGAAACACCATATATTTT CASSLRDGSGNTIYF
13 - - TRBJ2-4 TRBV2 TGTGCCAGCACTCCGGGGGGCATGAACATTCAGTACTTC CASTPGGMNIQYF
15 - - TRBJ1-2 TRBV18 TGTGCCAGCTCACCACCCAGGGGCCCAGTTGGAGGCTACACCTTC CASSPPRGPVGGYTF
13 TRBD1 once TRBJ1-2 TRBV5-1 TGCGCCAGCAGCCCCCGGGACAGTTATGGCTACACCTTC CASSPRDSYGYTF
14 - once TRBJ2-7 TRBV15 TGTGCCACCAGCAGAGATAGATATATTAACGAGCAGTACTTC CATSRDRYINEQYF
17 - - TRBJ1-2 TRBV5-1 TGCGCCAGCAGCCGCGGGATTTCGGCTAACACTAACTATGGCTACACCTTC CASSRGISANTNYGYTF
15 - - TRBJ2-2 TRBV27 TGTGCCAGCAGTTCTGGACAGCCACGGGGCGGGGAGCTGTTTTTT CASSSGQPRGGELFF
16 TRBD1 - TRBJ1-2 TRBV7-8 TGTGCCAGCAGCTTAGGGTTCGGGACAGCAGGCTATGGCTACACCTTC CASSLGFGTAGYGYTF
12 - - TRBJ2-7 TRBV6-6 TGTGCCAGCCGGGACCGAATCTACGAGCAGTACTTC CASRDRIYEQYF
18 - - TRBJ2-7 TRBV29-1 TGCAGCGTTGAAGATCCCATCCCCGGCGGCGTTCTCTCTTACGAGCAGTACTTC CSVEDPIPGGVLSYEQYF
16 TRBD2 - TRBJ2-5 TRBV7-2 TGTGCCAGCAGCTTAGCCCTAGCGGGAGGTTCACAGACCCAGTACTTC CASSLALAGGSQTQYF
13 - - TRBJ2-1 TRBV11-3 TGTGCCAGCAGCGACGGCAGCAACAATGAGCAGTTCTTC CASSDGSNNEQFF
17 - - TRBJ2-3 TRBV5-4 TGTGCCAGCAGCCCCCAGGACGGAAGGTCGCTCACAGATACGCAGTATTTT CASSPQDGRSLTDTQYF
13 - - TRBJ2-3 TRBV29-1 TGCAGCGTTGACTCCAGTTACACAGATACGCAGTATTTT CSVDSSYTDTQYF
16 TRBD1 once TRBJ1-1 TRBV27 TGTGCCAGCAGATCACGCTCCGGGACAGTGAACACTGAAGCTTTCTTT CASRSRSGTVNTEAFF
16 TRBD1 few TRBJ1-1 TRBV5-1 TGCGCCAGCAGTCTTACCGGGACAGGTATGAACACTGAAGCTTTCTTT CASSLTGTGMNTEAFF
13 - - TRBJ1-2 TRBV4-1 TGCGCCAGCAGCCCCGACGGGGGGCATGGCTACACCTTC CASSPDGGHGYTF
18 TRBD1 - TRBJ2-2 TRBV5-1 TGCGCCAGCAGTCCTCCCCTTTCGGGACAGGAGAACACCGGGGAGCTGTTTTTT CASSPPLSGQENTGELFF
15 TRBD2 - TRBJ2-1 TRBV5-1 TGCGCCAGCAGCTTGGTTCTAGCGGGAGCCAGTGAGCAGTTCTTC CASSLVLAGASEQFF
17 - - TRBJ1-2 TRBV7-2 TGTGCCAGCAGCTTAGATCAGGCAGGAGCTTTTAACTATGGCTACACCTTC CASSLDQAGAFNYGYTF
15 - - TRBJ1-2 TRBV4-1 TGCGCCAGCAGCCAAGATACGACACGGGGTCGTAGCTACACCTTC CASSQDTTRGRSYTF
16 - - TRBJ2-7 TRBV4-3 TGCGCCAGCAGCCAAGACCGGACAGTCCTGTCCTACGAGCAGTACTTC CASSQDRTVLSYEQYF
13 - - TRBJ2-7 TRBV15 TGTGCCACCAGCAGGATAACAGGGTATGAGCAGTACTTC CATSRITGYEQYF
18 - - TRBJ1-1 TRBV5-1 TGCGCCAGCAGCTTCAAAGGACAGCTACCATTCATGAACACTGAAGCTTTCTTT CASSFKGQLPFMNTEAFF
15 TRBD2 - TRBJ2-1 TRBV9 TGTGCCAGCAGCGAGGGACTAGCGGGATTCCATGAGCAGTTCTTC CASSEGLAGFHEQFF
15 TRBD1 - TRBJ1-3 TRBV18 TGTGCCAGCTCATCGTCAGGGGGCCCTGGAAACACCATATATTTT CASSSSGGPGNTIYF
18 TRBD2 - TRBJ2-3 TRBV7-3 TGTGCCAGCAGCTTACGGGGGACTAGCGGGAGGGCAACAGATACGCAGTATTTT CASSLRGTSGRATDTQYF
14 - - TRBJ1-1 TRBV28 TGTGCCAGCAGAAGACACGTACCGAACACTGAAGCTTTCTTT CASRRHVPNTEAFF
17 TRBD1 once TRBJ2-5 TRBV5-1 TGCGCCAGCAGCTTGCCCTCGGGACAGGGATCTGAAGAGACCCAGTACTTC CASSLPSGQGSEETQYF
14 - few TRBJ1-2 TRBV28 TGTGCCAGCAGTTTATCCGGACAGCCCTATGGCTACACCTTC CASSLSGQPYGYTF
13 - few TRBJ2-3 TRBV28 TGTGCCAGCAATACCGGTGGCACAGATACGCAGTATTTT CASNTGGTDTQYF
13 - - TRBJ2-5 TRBV11-1 TGTGCCAGCAGCTTATCCTGGAGAGAGACCCAGTACTTC CASSLSWRETQYF
15 - - TRBJ2-2 TRBV6-1 TGTGCCAGCAGTGCCCCGACAGGGAACACCGGGGAGCTGTTTTTT CASSAPTGNTGELFF
14 - - TRBJ1-1 TRBV7-2 TGTGCCAGCAGCTTGTCACAGGGATACACTGAAGCTTTCTTT CASSLSQGYTEAFF
15 - - TRBJ2-2 TRBV19 TGTGCCAGTAGTATAATTGGGCTTAGGGCCGGGGAGCTGTTTTTT CASSIIGLRAGELFF
11 - - TRBJ2-1 TRBV29-1 TGCAGCGCCACCACAGGGAATGAGCAGTTCTTC CSATTGNEQFF
13 TRBD2 - TRBJ2-1 TRBV30 TGTGCCTGGAGTAAACTAGCGGGAAATGAGCAGTTCTTC CAWSKLAGNEQFF
14 - - TRBJ2-5 TRBV5-1 TGCGCCAGCAGCCGAATGACAGACCAAGAGACCCAGTACTTC CASSRMTDQETQYF
15 - few TRBJ2-3 TRBV5-1 TGCGCCAGCAGCGGCCAAACAGGAGACACAGATACGCAGTATTTT CASSGQTGDTDTQYF
15 - - TRBJ1-1 TRBV7-3 TGTGCCAGCAGCCCGGCTGTAGGGGTGAACACTGAAGCTTTCTTT CASSPAVGVNTEAFF
15 - - TRBJ1-2 TRBV27 TGTGCCAGCAGTTTATCGGCCGGACAAACGAGTGGCTACACCTTC CASSLSAGQTSGYTF
17 TRBD2 - TRBJ2-1 TRBV27 TGTGCCAGCAGTCCTCACCTAGCGGGGGGCTCCTACAATGAGCAGTTCTTC CASSPHLAGGSYNEQFF
15 - few TRBJ1-1 TRBV5-1 TGCGCCAGCAAGGAGGGGAGAGCTGAGAACACTGAAGCTTTCTTT CASKEGRAENTEAFF
16 - - TRBJ1-4 TRBV18 TGTGCCAGCTCACCCCCCGCCGCGAGTCGGAATGAAAAACTGTTTTTT CASSPPAASRNEKLFF
13 - - TRBJ1-2 TRBV5-1 TGCGCCAGCAGCTTGAGCCTCAGGGTGGGCTACACCTTC CASSLSLRVGYTF